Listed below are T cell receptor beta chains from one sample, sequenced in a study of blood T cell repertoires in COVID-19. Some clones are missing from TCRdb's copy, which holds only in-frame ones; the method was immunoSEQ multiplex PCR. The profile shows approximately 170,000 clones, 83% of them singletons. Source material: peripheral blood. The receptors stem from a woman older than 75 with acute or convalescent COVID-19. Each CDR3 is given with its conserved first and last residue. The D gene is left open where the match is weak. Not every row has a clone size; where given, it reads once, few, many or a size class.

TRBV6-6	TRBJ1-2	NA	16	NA	CASSNPDPAVNYGYTF	TGTGCCAGCTCCAATCCGGACCCAGCGGTTAACTATGGCTACACCTTC
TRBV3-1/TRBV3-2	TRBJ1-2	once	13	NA	CASSQEQARGYTF	TGTGCCAGCAGCCAAGAACAGGCACGAGGCTACACCTTC
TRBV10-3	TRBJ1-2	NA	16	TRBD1	CAISEWGQGFDYGYTF	TGTGCCATCAGTGAGTGGGGACAGGGTTTTGACTATGGCTACACCTTC
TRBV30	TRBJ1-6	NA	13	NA	CAWSVGGNSPLHF	TGTGCCTGGAGTGTTGGCGGTAATTCACCCCTCCACTTT
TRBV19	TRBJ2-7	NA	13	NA	CASSIGPGGEQYF	TGTGCCAGTAGTATAGGGCCCGGAGGGGAGCAGTACTTC
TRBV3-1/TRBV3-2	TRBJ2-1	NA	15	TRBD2	CASSQGKIAGDEQFF	TGTGCCAGCAGCCAAGGGAAAATAGCGGGAGATGAGCAGTTCTTC
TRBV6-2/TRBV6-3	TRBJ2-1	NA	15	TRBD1	CASSRGQGIVNEQFF	TGTGCCAGCAGCCGGGGACAGGGCATTGTCAATGAGCAGTTCTTC
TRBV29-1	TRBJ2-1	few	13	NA	CSVLTGIYNEQFF	TGCAGCGTTCTTACGGGGATCTACAATGAGCAGTTCTTC
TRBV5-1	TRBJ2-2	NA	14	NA	CASSGGLDTGELFF	TGCGCCAGCAGCGGGGGACTCGACACCGGGGAGCTGTTTTTT
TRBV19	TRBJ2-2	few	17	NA	CASSIGGTGTRTGELFF	TGTGCCAGTAGTATAGGAGGGACTGGCACGAGGACCGGGGAGCTGTTTTTT